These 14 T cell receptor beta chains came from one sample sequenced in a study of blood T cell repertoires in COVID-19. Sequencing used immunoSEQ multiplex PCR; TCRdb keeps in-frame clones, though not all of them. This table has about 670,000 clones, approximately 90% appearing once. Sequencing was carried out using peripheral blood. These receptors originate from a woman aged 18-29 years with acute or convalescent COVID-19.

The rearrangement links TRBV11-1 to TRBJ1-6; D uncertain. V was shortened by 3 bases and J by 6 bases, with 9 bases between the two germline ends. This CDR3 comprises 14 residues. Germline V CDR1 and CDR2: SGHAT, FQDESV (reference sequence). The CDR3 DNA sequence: TGTGCCAGCAGCTTTGCAGGAAGTAATTCACCCCTCCACTTT. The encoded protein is CASSFAGSNSPLHF.

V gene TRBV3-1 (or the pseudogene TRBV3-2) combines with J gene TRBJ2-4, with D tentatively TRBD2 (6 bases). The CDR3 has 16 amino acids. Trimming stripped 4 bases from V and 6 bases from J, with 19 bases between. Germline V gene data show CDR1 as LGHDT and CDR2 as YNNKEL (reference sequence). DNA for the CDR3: TGTGCCAGCAGCCCTCCTAGCAAGGGAGGAGGAAACATTCAGTACTTC. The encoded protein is CASSPPSKGGGNIQYF.

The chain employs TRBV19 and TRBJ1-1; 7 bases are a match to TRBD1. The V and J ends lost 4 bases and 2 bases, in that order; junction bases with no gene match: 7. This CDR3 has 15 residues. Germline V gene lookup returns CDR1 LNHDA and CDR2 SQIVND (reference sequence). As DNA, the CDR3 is TGTGCCAGTAGTAAGAGACAGGGAGGTAACACTGAAGCTTTCTTT. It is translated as CASSKRQGGNTEAFF.

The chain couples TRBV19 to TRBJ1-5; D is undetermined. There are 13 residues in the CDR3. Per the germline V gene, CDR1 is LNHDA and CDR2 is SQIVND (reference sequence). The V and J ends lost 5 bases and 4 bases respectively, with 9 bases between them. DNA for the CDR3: TGTGCCAGTAGTGCTACCGTTAATCAGCCCCAGCATTTT. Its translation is CASSATVNQPQHF.

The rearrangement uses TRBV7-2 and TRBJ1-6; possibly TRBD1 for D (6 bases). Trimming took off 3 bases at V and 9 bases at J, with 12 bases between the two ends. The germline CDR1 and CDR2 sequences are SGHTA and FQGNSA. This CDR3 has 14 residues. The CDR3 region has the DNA TGTGCCAGCAGCTTTGCAGGGGTTGGTTCACCCCTCCACTTT. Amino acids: CASSFAGVGSPLHF.

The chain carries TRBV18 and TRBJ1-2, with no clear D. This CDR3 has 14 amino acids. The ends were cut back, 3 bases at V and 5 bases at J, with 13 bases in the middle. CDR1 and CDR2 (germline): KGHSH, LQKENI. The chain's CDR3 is CASSPTRAEYGYTF. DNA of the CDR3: TGTGCCAGCTCACCCACTCGAGCTGAATATGGCTACACCTTC.

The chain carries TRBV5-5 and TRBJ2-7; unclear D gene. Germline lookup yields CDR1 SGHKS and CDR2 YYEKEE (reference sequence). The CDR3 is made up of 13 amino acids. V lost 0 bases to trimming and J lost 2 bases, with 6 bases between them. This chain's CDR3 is CASSLVPAYEQYF. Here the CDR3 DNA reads TGTGCCAGCAGCTTGGTTCCCGCCTACGAGCAGTACTTC.

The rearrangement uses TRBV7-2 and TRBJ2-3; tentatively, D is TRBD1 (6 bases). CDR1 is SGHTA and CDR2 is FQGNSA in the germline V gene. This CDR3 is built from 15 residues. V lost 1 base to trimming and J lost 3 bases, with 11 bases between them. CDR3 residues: CASSLGQGRTDTQYF. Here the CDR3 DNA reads TGTGCCAGCAGCTTAGGGCAGGGGCGGACAGATACGCAGTATTTT.

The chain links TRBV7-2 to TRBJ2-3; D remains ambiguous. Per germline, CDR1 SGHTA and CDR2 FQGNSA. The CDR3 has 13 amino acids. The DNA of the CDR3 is TGTCCACCGAGAGCACGAGACACAGATACGCAGTATTTT. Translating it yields CPPRARDTDTQYF.

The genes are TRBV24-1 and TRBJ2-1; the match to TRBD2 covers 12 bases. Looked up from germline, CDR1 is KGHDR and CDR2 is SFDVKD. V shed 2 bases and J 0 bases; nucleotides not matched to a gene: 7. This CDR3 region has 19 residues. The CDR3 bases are TGTGCCACCAGTGATTGGGGACTAGCGGGTGCGAGCTCCTACAATGAGCAGTTCTTC. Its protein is CATSDWGLAGASSYNEQFF.

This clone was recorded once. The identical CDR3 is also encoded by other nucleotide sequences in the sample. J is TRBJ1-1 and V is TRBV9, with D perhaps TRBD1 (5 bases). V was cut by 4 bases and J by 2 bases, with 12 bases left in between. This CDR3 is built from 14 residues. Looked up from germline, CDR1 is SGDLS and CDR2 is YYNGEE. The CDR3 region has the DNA TGTGCCAGCAGCTCGCGGGGGGGTAACACTGAAGCTTTCTTT. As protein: CASSSRGGNTEAFF.

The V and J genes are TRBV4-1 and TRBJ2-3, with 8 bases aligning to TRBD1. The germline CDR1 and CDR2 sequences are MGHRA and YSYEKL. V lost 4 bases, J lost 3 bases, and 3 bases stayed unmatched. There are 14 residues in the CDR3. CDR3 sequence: CASSRDRGTDTQYF. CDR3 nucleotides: TGCGCCAGCAGCCGAGACAGGGGTACAGATACGCAGTATTTT.

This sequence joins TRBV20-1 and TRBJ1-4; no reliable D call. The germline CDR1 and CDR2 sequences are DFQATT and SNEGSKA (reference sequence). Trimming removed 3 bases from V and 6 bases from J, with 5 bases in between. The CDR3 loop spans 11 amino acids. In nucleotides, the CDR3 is TGCAGTGCTAGGGTAGATGAAAAACTGTTTTTT. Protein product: CSARVDEKLFF.

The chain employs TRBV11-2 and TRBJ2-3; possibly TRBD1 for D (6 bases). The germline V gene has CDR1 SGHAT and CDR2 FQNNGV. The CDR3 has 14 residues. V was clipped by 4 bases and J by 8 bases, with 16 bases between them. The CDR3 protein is CASSSHRAQVTQYF. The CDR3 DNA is TGTGCCAGCAGCTCCCACAGGGCCCAGGTTACGCAGTATTTT.